Listed below are T cell receptor beta chains from one sample, sequenced in a study of T cell repertoires in aging, cancer and after chemotherapy. TCRdb re-derived calls from the multiplex PCR reads in MiXCR, one entry per CDR3 protein. The table records some 10,000 distinct CDR3 sequences, around 32% of them present only once. The sequencing input was blood. The source is a human donor in good health. CDR3s include the opening cysteine and the closing phenylalanine or tryptophan. A D gene is named only where the DNA matches it firmly. Expanded clones get a size class; other rows say once, few or many, or leave the size out.

d_call j_call v_call clone_size cdr3_aa cdr3_nt
- TRBJ1-2 TRBV29-1 medium-sized CSVGGFNYGYTF TGCAGCGTTGGTGGCTTTAACTATGGCTACACCTTC
- TRBJ1-1 TRBV30 - CAWGRTVMNTEAFF TGTGCCTGGGGGAGGACAGTCATGAACACTGAAGCTTTCTTT
TRBD1 TRBJ2-7 TRBV18 - CANSPSPGGSYEQYF TGTGCCAACTCACCCTCCCCAGGGGGATCCTACGAGCAGTACTTC
TRBD1 TRBJ1-2 TRBV6-5 few CASSYLGTAPNYGYTF TGTGCCAGCAGTTACTTAGGGACAGCACCCAACTATGGCTACACCTTC
- TRBJ1-5 TRBV6-5 few CASSEGVRVSNQPQHF TGTGCCAGCAGTGAAGGTGTTCGGGTTAGCAATCAGCCCCAGCATTTT
- TRBJ2-2 TRBV5-6 - CASSLVGVLTKRTGELFF TGCGCCAGCAGCTTGGTGGGGGTGTTGACTAAACGCACCGGGGAGCTGTTTTTT
TRBD1 TRBJ2-3 TRBV5-6 few CASSTRQGLDTQYF TGTGCCAGCAGCACCCGACAGGGTCTAGATACGCAGTATTTT
- TRBJ2-1 TRBV6-4 - CASSDRDYNEQFF TGTGCCAGCAGTGACCGGGACTACAATGAGCAGTTCTTC
- TRBJ2-1 TRBV27 - CASIFHNEQFF TGTGCCAGCATTTTTCACAATGAGCAGTTCTTC
- TRBJ1-1 TRBV19 few CASSIQGATKAFF TGTGCCAGTAGTATTCAGGGCGCGACTAAAGCTTTCTTT
- TRBJ1-3 TRBV7-6 - CASSWTHEKGNTIYF TGTGCCAGCAGCTGGACGCATGAGAAAGGAAACACCATATATTTT
- TRBJ1-2 TRBV29-1 medium-sized CSVEGNGYTF TGCAGCGTTGAGGGAAATGGCTACACCTTC
- TRBJ2-2 TRBV24-1 - CATSDGQLNTGELFF TGTGCCACCAGTGACGGACAGTTAAACACCGGGGAGCTGTTTTTT
- TRBJ1-5 TRBV27 - CASSLSSPQPQHF TGTGCCAGCAGTTTATCCTCTCCTCAGCCCCAGCATTTT
- TRBJ1-1 TRBV30 - CAGSRRYTVSAAFF TGTGCTGGATCGAGGAGATACACTGTTTCCGCTGCTTTCTTT
- TRBJ1-1 TRBV12-3/TRBV12-4 - CASSLVGPNTEAFF TGTGCCAGCAGTTTAGTGGGCCCGAACACTGAAGCTTTCTTT
TRBD1 TRBJ1-6 TRBV27 few CVSSPGARGATWHSPLHF TGTGTCAGCAGCCCCGGGGCCAGGGGGGCTACGTGGCATTCACCCCTCCACTTT
- TRBJ2-7 TRBV6-1 few CASIPQRSSYEQYF TGTGCCAGCATACCCCAGAGGTCCTCCTACGAGCAGTACTTC
TRBD1 TRBJ1-4 TRBV11-3 - CASSGRIDRECEKLFF TGTGCCAGCAGCGGACGGATCGACAGGGAATGTGAAAAACTGTTTTTT
TRBD2 TRBJ2-1 TRBV7-2 - CASTPRLAGFNNEQFF TGTGCCAGCACCCCCCGCCTAGCGGGGTTTAACAATGAGCAGTTCTTC
- TRBJ2-4 TRBV5-5 - CASGRVPKNIQYF TGTGCCAGCGGAAGGGTGCCCAAAAACATTCAGTACTTC
TRBD1 TRBJ1-1 TRBV5-5 - CASSLHTGGPNTEAFF TGTGCCAGCAGCTTACATACAGGGGGACCGAACACTGAAGCTTTCTTT
- TRBJ2-5 TRBV18 few CASSEQEKTQYF TGTGCCAGCTCGGAACAGGAGAAGACCCAGTACTTC
- TRBJ1-6 TRBV6-5 - CASSSGSQGFAYSPLHF TGTGCCAGCAGTTCGGGGAGTCAGGGTTTTGCGTATTCACCCCTCCACTTT
TRBD1 TRBJ1-6 TRBV6-4 few CASSDRQGSNSPLHF TGTGCCAGCAGTGACCGACAGGGTAGTAATTCACCCCTCCACTTT
TRBD1 TRBJ1-5 TRBV5-5 - CASSFGQGNQPQHF TGTGCCAGCAGCTTCGGACAGGGCAATCAGCCCCAGCATTTT
- TRBJ1-1 TRBV11-3 medium-sized CASSLEGRDTEAFF TGTGCCAGCAGCTTAGAGGGACGGGACACTGAAGCTTTCTTT
- TRBJ2-1 TRBV24-1 - CATQGSSYNEQFF TGTGCCACGCAGGGGAGTTCCTACAATGAGCAGTTCTTC
TRBD2 TRBJ2-1 TRBV20-1 once CSARVAGGSYNEQFF TGCAGTGCTCGCGTAGCGGGGGGATCCTACAATGAGCAGTTCTTC
- TRBJ1-4 TRBV7-2 - CASSRTGATNEKLFF TGTGCCAGCAGCCGAACGGGAGCAACTAATGAAAAACTGTTTTTT
- TRBJ1-5 TRBV15 - CATSRGGVEPQHF TGTGCCACCAGCAGAGGGGGAGTGGAGCCCCAGCATTTT
TRBD2 TRBJ2-7 TRBV18 few CASSPVSGGPYEQYF TGTGCCAGCTCACCTGTTAGCGGGGGGCCTTACGAGCAGTACTTC
TRBD1 TRBJ1-5 TRBV20-1 - CSVRDSSNQPQHF TGCAGTGTCCGGGACAGCTCCAATCAGCCCCAGCATTTT
- TRBJ1-1 TRBV29-1 - CSGYPGHTEAFF TGCAGCGGATATCCGGGACACACTGAAGCTTTCTTT
TRBD1 TRBJ1-2 TRBV13 - CASSGGQRLYGYTF TGTGCCAGCAGCGGGGGACAGCGACTCTATGGCTACACCTTC
TRBD2 TRBJ2-5 TRBV5-6 - CASSPRLAGGTQETQYF TGCGCCAGCAGCCCACGACTAGCGGGGGGGACCCAAGAGACCCAGTACTTC
TRBD2 TRBJ2-7 TRBV27 - CASSPTSGATYEQYF TGTGCCAGCAGTCCGACTAGCGGAGCCACCTACGAGCAGTACTTC
- TRBJ1-2 TRBV6-1 - CASRLWDRGWGDGYTF TGTGCCAGCAGGCTATGGGATCGGGGATGGGGCGATGGCTACACCTTC
TRBD1 TRBJ1-2 TRBV6-4 - CASSDDRGYGYTF TGTGCCAGCAGTGACGACAGGGGCTATGGCTACACCTTC
- TRBJ1-2 TRBV27 few CASSISTGTYGYTF TGTGCCAGCAGCATATCGACAGGTACCTATGGCTACACCTTC
- TRBJ2-7 TRBV12-3/TRBV12-4 few CASSYDGSGSEQYF TGTGCCAGCAGTTATGACGGGTCCGGGAGCGAGCAGTACTTC
- TRBJ2-1 TRBV27 medium-sized CASSLGLASEQFF TGTGCCAGCAGTTTAGGGCTAGCGAGTGAGCAGTTCTTC